This T cell receptor beta chain stems from a study of T cell responses to AZD1222 COVID-19 vaccine. Overall study findings and caveats: Only a handful of AZD1222 recipients, more than five in all, had baseline seropositivity. Dominant at 160-218 and 743-854, vaccine-associated CD4 TCRs also spanned spike. The donor group comprised mostly white British people and more females; the analysis possibly underestimated clonal diversity.

Profiled with immunoSEQ multiplex PCR; TCRdb holds only in-frame clones, not every one. The sample records 95,000 to 100,000 clones, 65% to 85% being singletons. Second-dose intervals near 4 or 12 weeks were combined. Concerning this clone itself: As yet, its antigen is unknown.

The length of the CDR3 is 15 residues. Germline CDR1 and CDR2: SGHDT and YYEEEE. The junction had 8 bases not matched to a gene; V was cut back by 3 bases and J by 4 bases. Sequences were derived from peripheral blood, sampled 28 days after the second AZD1222 dose. J is TRBJ2-3 and V is TRBV5-6; 7 bases line up with TRBD2. The receptor was derived from an adult who received the AZD1222 COVID-19 vaccine. The CDR3 is CASSSSGIHADTQYF. In nucleotides, the CDR3 is TGTGCCAGCAGCTCGAGCGGGATACACGCAGATACGCAGTATTTT.